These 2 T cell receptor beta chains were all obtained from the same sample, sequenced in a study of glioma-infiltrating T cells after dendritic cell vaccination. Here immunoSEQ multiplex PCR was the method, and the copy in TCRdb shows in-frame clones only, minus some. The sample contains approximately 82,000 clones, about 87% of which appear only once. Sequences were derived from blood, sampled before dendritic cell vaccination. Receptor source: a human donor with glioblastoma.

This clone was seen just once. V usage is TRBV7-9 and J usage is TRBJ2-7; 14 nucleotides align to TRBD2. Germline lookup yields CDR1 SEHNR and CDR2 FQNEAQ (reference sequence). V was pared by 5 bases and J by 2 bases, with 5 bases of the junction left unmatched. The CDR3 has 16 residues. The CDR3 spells CASSERLAGGPYEQYF. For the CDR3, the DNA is TGTGCCAGCAGCGAGAGACTAGCGGGAGGGCCCTACGAGCAGTACTTC.

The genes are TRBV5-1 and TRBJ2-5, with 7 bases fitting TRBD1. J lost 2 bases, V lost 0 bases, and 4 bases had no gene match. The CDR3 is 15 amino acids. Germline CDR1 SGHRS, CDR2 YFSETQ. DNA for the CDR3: TGCGCCAGCAGCTTGGGGAACAGGGGACAAGAGACCCAGTACTTC. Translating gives CASSLGNRGQETQYF.